Listed here is a single TCR beta chain. The target antigen is unknown. Trimming left V 4 bases short and J 7 bases short, with 10 bases between. The CDR3 is 12 residues long. In germline, CDR1 is SGHDN, CDR2 FVKESK. The sample is drawn from a study of shared clonotypes between healthy human individuals. Profiled with immunoSEQ multiplex PCR; TCRdb holds only in-frame clones, not every one. The sample includes about 1.5 million clones, 95% to 99% of them seen just once. Study-wide results and limits: The four-donor shared clonotypes exceeded non-shared clonotypes in generation probability, with non-shared ones scoring lower. Measured sharing among donors was expected to vary with sequencing depth. Blood alone was sampled, and tissue repertoires likely differ.

CD4+ cells underwent separation, giving CD45RA+ naive and CD45RA-negative memory subsets. The clonotype comes from a man in his thirties or forties in good health. This chain joins TRBV14 and TRBJ1-2; D possibly corresponds to TRBD1 (5 bases). The sequenced sample was naive CD4+ T cells sorted from blood. Specified subset: CD45RA+ positively selected. The CDR3 DNA sequence: TGTGCCAGCAGCCCGGGACTTACTGGCTACACCTTC. The encoded protein is CASSPGLTGYTF. The full variable domain, its missing parts supplied by reference TRBV14 and TRBJ1-2, is EAGVTQFPSHSVIEKGQTVTLRCDPISGHDNLYWYRRVMGKEIKFLLHFVKESKQDESGMPNNRFLAERTGGTYSTLKVQPAELEDSGVYFCASSPGLTGYTFGSGTRLTVV.